The 32 T cell receptor beta chains presented below share a single source sample, sequenced in a study of OX40 agonist ivuxolimab in advanced cancers. Measured with immunoSEQ multiplex PCR; TCRdb has only the in-frame clones, and not every one. This table holds about 51,000 clones, around nine tenths found once. The sample in question was CD4+ or CD8+ T cells sorted from blood, obtained in a trial of the OX40 agonist ivuxolimab. The receptors were sampled from an adult with an advanced solid tumor such as melanoma, head and neck, liver or kidney cancer.

The gene calls are TRBV27 and TRBJ1-4; D is perhaps TRBD1 (5 bases). This CDR3 comprises 14 residues. The V end was cut by 5 bases, the J end by 7 bases, with 14 bases between. Germline assignment: CDR1 MNHEY and CDR2 SMNVEV (reference sequence). The CDR3 reads CASSEQMRGEKLFF. In DNA, the CDR3 is TGTGCCAGCAGTGAGCAGATGAGGGGTGAAAAACTGTTTTTT.

The chain uses TRBV18 and TRBJ1-5, with D possibly matching TRBD1 (5 bases). V shed 6 bases and J shed 6 bases, with 15 bases lying between them. CDR1 and CDR2 from the germline V gene are KGHSH and LQKENI. This CDR3 is built from 14 residues. CDR3 bases: TGTGCCAGCTCTCCTGACACGGGGCGTCAGCCCCAGCATTTT. Translated, it gives CASSPDTGRQPQHF.

The table lists this clone with a few counts. V and J are TRBV2 and TRBJ1-2, with TRBD1 as a possible D gene (5 bases). Trimming removed 7 bases from V and 5 bases from J, with 11 bases in between. Per germline, CDR1 SNHLY and CDR2 FYNNEI. The length of the CDR3 is 12 residues. The CDR3 sequence: CASTGTLYGYTF. For the CDR3, the DNA is TGTGCCAGCACCGGGACGTTGTATGGCTACACCTTC.

The chain joins TRBV7-5 to TRBJ2-7; the table's D gene call, TRBD1, was not cross checked with the DNA. TRBV7-5 is a pseudogene locus. The CDR3 sequence is 21 residues long. The CDR3 coding sequence is TGTGCCAGAAGCCTACGAGATTTACCCCGGGACAGGGGAACTAGAACCTACGAGCAGTACTTC. This sequence encodes CARSLRDLPRDRGTRTYEQYF.

The chain employs TRBV11-2 and TRBJ1-4, with D unresolved. The CDR3 has 12 amino acids. CDR1 SGHAT and CDR2 FQNNGV come from the germline V gene. Trimming shortened V by 6 bases and J by 8 bases, and 10 bases separated the two germline ends. CDR3 DNA sequence: TGTGCCAGCAGTCCCCGCGGGGAAAAACTGTTTTTT. Translation gives CASSPRGEKLFF.

J is TRBJ1-2 and V is TRBV27; 9 positions agree with TRBD1. Germline CDR1 and CDR2: MNHEY and SMNVEV (reference sequence). Unmatched junction bases numbered 7, after V lost 6 bases and J lost 2 bases. This CDR3 is built from 15 residues. This CDR3 reads CASRNPQGANYGYTF. The CDR3, as DNA: TGTGCCAGCAGAAACCCACAGGGGGCAAACTATGGCTACACCTTC.

This chain connects TRBV9 to TRBJ2-5; 8 nucleotides match TRBD1. The length of the CDR3 is 14 residues. The V gene end was trimmed by 3 bases and the J gene end by 5 bases; junction bases not matched to a gene: 6. CDR1 and CDR2 (germline): SGDLS, YYNGEE. DNA for the CDR3: TGTGCCAGCAGCGGAGACAGGGGAAAGGAGACCCAGTACTTC. It translates to CASSGDRGKETQYF.

This clone appeared a single time. This rearrangement joins TRBV6-5 to TRBJ2-7; D assignment may be TRBD1 or TRBD2 (5 bases each). Germline values: CDR1 MNHEY, CDR2 SVGAGI. V lost 6 bases, J lost 4 bases, and 16 bases lay in between. The CDR3 spans 14 residues. The CDR3 spells CASSAGTANYEQYF. DNA of the CDR3: TGTGCCAGCAGCGCCGGGACGGCAAATTACGAGCAGTACTTC.

This clone appeared a single time. The chain employs TRBV4-1 and TRBJ2-7, with 10 bases lining up with TRBD1. Germline V gives CDR1 MGHRA, CDR2 YSYEKL. The CDR3 has 15 residues. Trimming cost V 1 base and J 5 bases; bases outside gene matches: 5. The DNA for the CDR3 is TGCGCCAGCAGCCAAGTAGACAGGGGGCCGCACGAGCAGTACTTC. This encodes CASSQVDRGPHEQYF.

The chain has TRBV5-4 and TRBJ1-3; D gene unclear. The V end lost 2 bases, the J end lost 14 bases, and 20 bases lay between the germline ends. CDR1 and CDR2 from the germline V gene are SGHNT and YYREEE (reference sequence). The CDR3 covers 14 residues. CDR3 amino acids: CASSFERVTGALYF. CDR3 in DNA: TGTGCCAGCAGCTTTGAAAGAGTCACCGGTGCGTTATATTTT.

The rearrangement uses TRBV5-4 and TRBJ2-3; D is perhaps TRBD1 (7 bases). Per the germline V gene, CDR1 is SGHNT and CDR2 is YYREEE (reference sequence). The V and J ends lost 9 bases and 6 bases respectively, with 23 bases between them. The CDR3 sequence is 15 residues long. The CDR3 loop reads CANSNRGQGRDTQYF. DNA for the CDR3: TGTGCCAACTCCAACAGGGGCCAAGGGAGGGATACGCAGTATTTT.

The rearrangement joins TRBV5-5 to TRBJ2-5; D remains unclear. Per the germline V gene, CDR1 is SGHKS and CDR2 is YYEKEE (reference sequence). V was cut by 1 base and J by 2 bases, with 6 bases left in between. The CDR3 length is 13 residues. CDR3 in amino acids: CASSLNRQETQYF. CDR3 nucleotide sequence: TGTGCCAGCAGCTTGAACAGACAAGAGACCCAGTACTTC. Supplemented by reference TRBV5-5 and TRBJ2-5, the full variable domain reads DAGVTQSPTHLIKTRGQQVTLRCSPISGHKSVSWYQQVLGQGPQFIFQYYEKEERGRGNFPDRFSARQFPNYSSELNVNALLLGDSALYLCASSLNRQETQYFGPGTRLLVL.

This chain links TRBV7-9 with TRBJ2-1, with 7 bases fitting TRBD2. The CDR3 is made up of 18 amino acids. The J segment lost 1 base and the V segment lost 2 bases, leaving 11 bases of the junction unmatched. The V gene's germline CDR1 is SEHNR and CDR2 FQNEAQ (reference sequence). CDR3 in DNA: TGTGCCAGCAGCTTACGGGACTCTAGCGGTCCATCCTACAATGAGCAGTTCTTC. As protein: CASSLRDSSGPSYNEQFF.

This chain links TRBV7-2 with TRBJ1-5; D remains ambiguous. The V gene lost 6 bases and the J gene lost 4 bases, with 10 bases spanning the gap. Looked up from germline, CDR1 is SGHTA and CDR2 is FQGNSA. This CDR3 is built from 13 residues. CDR3 sequence (DNA): TGTGCCAGCAGACGGGCCCCGAATCAGCCCCAGCATTTT. The encoded protein is CASRRAPNQPQHF. The whole variable domain, filled in from reference TRBV7-2 and TRBJ1-5, reads GAGVSQSPSNKVTEKGKDVELRCDPISGHTALYWYRQSLGQGLEFLIYFQGNSAPDKSGLPSDRFSAERTGGSVSTLTIQRTQQEDSAVYLCASRRAPNQPQHFGDGTRLSIL.

The CDR3, as DNA: TGTGCCAGTAGCCGCACACGGGAGAGAGCGGAGACCCAGTACTTC. Residues: CASSRTRERAETQYF. J is TRBJ2-5 and V is TRBV19, with a tentative D call TRBD2 (6 bases). Trimming left V 6 bases short and J 5 bases short, with 19 bases between. This CDR3 contains 15 residues. Germline-derived CDR1 and CDR2 are LNHDA and SQIVND (reference sequence).

The CDR3 region has the DNA TGTGCCAGCAAATTTGACATCAAGGACAACTCACCCCTCCACTTT. This encodes CASKFDIKDNSPLHF. The chain uses TRBV6-5 and TRBJ1-6, with a possible D match to TRBD1 (5 bases). CDR1 and CDR2 (germline): MNHEY, SVGAGI. Trimming shortened V by 7 bases and J by 10 bases, and 20 bases separated the two germline ends. The CDR3 is made up of 15 amino acids.

The count of this clone is one. The chain is built from TRBV4-1 and TRBJ2-7; 10 bases match TRBD1. Per the germline V gene, CDR1 is MGHRA and CDR2 is YSYEKL. CDR3 size: 14 residues. V shed 4 bases, J shed 3 bases, and the junction held 3 bases outside the gene matches. The CDR3 nucleotides are TGCGCCAGCAGCCGGGGACAGGGGAACTACGAGCAGTACTTC. Protein sequence: CASSRGQGNYEQYF.

V and J are TRBV15 and TRBJ1-2; 8 nucleotides agree with TRBD1. Germline CDR1 is LNHNV and CDR2 is YYDKDF (reference sequence). V lost 5 bases to trimming and J lost 3 bases; unmatched junction nucleotides: 5. The CDR3 covers 14 residues. The CDR3 sequence is CATSRTGYDYGYTF. The DNA for the CDR3 is TGTGCCACCAGCCGGACAGGGTACGACTATGGCTACACCTTC.

The chain joins TRBV28 to TRBJ1-3; D is unresolved. V was shortened by 2 bases and J by 0 bases, with 8 bases between the two germline ends. Germline CDR1 MDHEN, CDR2 SYDVKM. This CDR3 region has 15 residues. This CDR3 reads CASSLHPSSGNTIYF. CDR3 sequence (DNA): TGTGCCAGCAGTTTACACCCGAGCTCTGGAAACACCATATATTTT.

This rearrangement joins TRBV2 to TRBJ2-4, with 10 bases lining up with TRBD1. CDR1 SNHLY and CDR2 FYNNEI come from the germline V gene. The V gene end was trimmed by 10 bases and the J gene end by 6 bases; junction bases not matched to a gene: 9. The CDR3 is 14 amino acids. In nucleotides, the CDR3 is TGTGCCACCGAAACCGGGACAGGGGCAAACATTCAGTACTTC. The encoded protein is CATETGTGANIQYF.

The chain uses TRBV5-1 and TRBJ2-5; possible D gene TRBD2, 5 bases. Germline V gene lookup returns CDR1 SGHRS and CDR2 YFSETQ. This CDR3 has 14 residues. Trimming removed 0 bases from V and 7 bases from J, with 13 bases in between. The DNA for the CDR3 is TGCGCCAGCAGCTTGGCCGGGAACGGAGGGACCCAGTACTTC. This encodes CASSLAGNGGTQYF.

The chain uses TRBV27 and TRBJ1-5, with 8 bases that match TRBD1. There are 15 residues in the CDR3. The trim removed 6 bases at V and 4 bases at J, leaving 8 bases unmatched. From germline, CDR1 is MNHEY and CDR2 SMNVEV (reference sequence). CDR3 sequence reads: CASRAGQGRNQPQHF. CDR3 nucleotides: TGTGCCAGCAGAGCTGGACAGGGAAGGAATCAGCCCCAGCATTTT.

This chain joins TRBV5-8 and TRBJ1-4; TRBD1 is a possible D gene (5 bases). Germline V gene sequence: CDR1 SGHTS, CDR2 YDEGEE. Trimming stripped 7 bases from V and 4 bases from J, with 26 bases between. CDR3 length: 18 amino acids. The CDR3 DNA sequence: TGTGCCAGCCAGTCCTGGTACATCCAGGGCGGAAGTAATGAAAAACTGTTTTTT. It yields the protein CASQSWYIQGGSNEKLFF.

The chain combines TRBV6-1 with TRBJ2-1; D might be TRBD2 (7 bases). Deletions cut 1 base from V and 7 bases from J, with 17 bases between. The germline CDR1 and CDR2 sequences are MNHNS and SASEGT. The CDR3 covers 16 residues. This CDR3 is CASSEGGGVSRNEQFF. In DNA form, the CDR3 reads TGTGCCAGCAGTGAAGGAGGGGGGGTAAGTCGGAATGAGCAGTTCTTC.

The chain is built from TRBV2 and TRBJ2-5; D gene unclear. Germline loops: CDR1 SNHLY, CDR2 FYNNEI. The CDR3 is 12 amino acids. V gave up 8 bases and J gave up 2 bases, with 9 bases separating them. For the CDR3, the DNA is TGTGCCAGCTTACAGTTTCAAGAGACCCAGTACTTC. It is translated as CASLQFQETQYF.

V gene TRBV6-6 combines with J gene TRBJ1-4; no clear D gene. The V gene lost 6 bases and the J gene lost 4 bases, with 12 bases spanning the gap. This CDR3 contains 14 residues. The germline V gene encodes CDR1 MNHNY and CDR2 SVGAGI (reference sequence). CDR3 nucleotide sequence: TGTGCCAGCAGCCCCGGGCGATTTAATGAAAAACTGTTTTTT. It is translated as CASSPGRFNEKLFF.

The chain couples TRBV5-4 to TRBJ2-5; TRBD1 or TRBD2 may be the D gene (6 bases each). The V end lost 0 bases, the J end lost 4 bases, and 16 bases lay between the germline ends. This CDR3 contains 16 residues. The germline CDR1 and CDR2 sequences are SGHNT and YYREEE (reference sequence). The CDR3 loop reads CASSLGGVGGSETQYF. CDR3 nucleotides: TGTGCCAGCAGCTTGGGTGGTGTGGGGGGCTCAGAGACCCAGTACTTC. The full variable domain, completed using reference TRBV5-4 and TRBJ2-5, is ETGVTQSPTHLIKTRGQQVTLRCSSQSGHNTVSWYQQALGQGPQFIFQYYREEENGRGNFPPRFSGLQFPNYSSELNVNALELDDSALYLCASSLGGVGGSETQYFGPGTRLLVL.

This chain connects TRBV28 to TRBJ1-5, with unresolved D. Germline CDR1 reads MDHEN; CDR2 reads SYDVKM. This CDR3 spans 17 amino acids. The germline V and J ends were trimmed by 1 base and 4 bases, with 17 bases remaining between them. CDR3 bases: TGTGCCAGCAGTTTATATTACGGGTCAGGAGAAAATCAGCCCCAGCATTTT. It codes for CASSLYYGSGENQPQHF.

V and J are TRBV5-8 and TRBJ1-1; no firm D call. There are 14 residues in the CDR3. Germline V lookup: CDR1 SGHTS, CDR2 YDEGEE. With 9 bases removed from V and 3 bases from J, the gap between germline ends came to 18 bases. The CDR3 loop reads CAMGKVQWDTEAFF. The CDR3, as DNA: TGTGCCATGGGGAAGGTTCAGTGGGACACTGAAGCTTTCTTT.

V usage is TRBV6-1 and J usage is TRBJ2-7; a possible D gene is TRBD2 (6 bases). The CDR3 is made up of 14 amino acids. V shed 4 bases and J shed 6 bases, with 16 bases lying between them. Germline loops: CDR1 MNHNS, CDR2 SASEGT. CDR3 region: CASSVPGLSSEQYF. CDR3 DNA sequence: TGTGCCAGCAGTGTACCGGGACTCTCTAGCGAGCAGTACTTC.

The chain recombines TRBV5-6 with TRBJ2-7; D gene uncertain. Trimming shortened V by 0 bases and J by 3 bases, and 4 bases separated the two germline ends. CDR3 length: 12 residues. Germline assignment: CDR1 SGHDT and CDR2 YYEEEE. In DNA form, the CDR3 reads TGTGCCAGCAGCTTGGCCAGCTACGAGCAGTACTTC. Encoded protein: CASSLASYEQYF.

The V and J genes are TRBV28 and TRBJ2-4; a possible D gene is TRBD1 (5 bases). Per the germline V gene, CDR1 is MDHEN and CDR2 is SYDVKM. Between the trimmed V and J ends, which lost 6 bases and 8 bases, there was a span of 29 bases. CDR3 size: 18 residues. The CDR3 DNA reads as TGTGCCAGCAGCTCAATTAAGACAGAGACCCTTTTTGTGGACATTCAGTACTTC. This codes for CASSSIKTETLFVDIQYF.